The 26 T cell receptor beta chains below all came from one sample that was sequenced in a study of neoadjuvant nivolumab and ipilimumab in lung cancer. The data were produced by immunoSEQ multiplex PCR, yet TCRdb's version contains in-frame clones alone and is incomplete. The sample shows about 38,000 clones, approximately 89% of them seen only once. The sample consisted of peripheral blood, taken before neoadjuvant nivolumab, alone or with ipilimumab. The receptors stem from an adult with non-small cell lung cancer.

CDR3 protein: CASSVDPSGSYEQYF. DNA of the CDR3: TGTGCCAGCAGCGTGGATCCTAGCGGGAGTTACGAGCAGTACTTC. The chain joins TRBV9 to TRBJ2-7, with TRBD2 identical over 10 bases. V was pared by 2 bases and J by 4 bases, with 6 bases of the junction left unmatched. CDR1 is SGDLS, CDR2 YYNGEE, per germline. The CDR3 spans 15 residues.

The CDR3 reads CASSLSGEFNEQFF. The CDR3 nucleotides are TGTGCCAGCAGCTTAAGCGGGGAATTCAATGAGCAGTTCTTC. This chain connects TRBV9 to TRBJ2-1; the match to TRBD2 covers 7 bases. The trim removed 4 bases at V and 6 bases at J, leaving 7 bases unmatched. CDR3 length: 14 residues. CDR1 and CDR2 from the germline V gene are SGDLS and YYNGEE.

The chain joins TRBV28 to TRBJ1-2; 7 bases map to TRBD1. Germline loops: CDR1 MDHEN, CDR2 SYDVKM. The CDR3 runs 14 residues. The junction had 7 bases not matched to a gene; V was cut back by 4 bases and J by 5 bases. CDR3 region: CASSSGGGNYGYTF. CDR3 DNA: TGTGCCAGCAGTTCAGGGGGAGGTAATTATGGCTACACCTTC.

The V call is TRBV4-3, the J call TRBJ1-4, with unresolved D. From germline, CDR1 is LGHNA and CDR2 YSLEER. The V gene lost 1 base and the J gene lost 5 bases, with 14 bases spanning the gap. CDR3 length: 16 amino acids. The CDR3: CASSQGPGGLNEKLFF. The CDR3, as DNA: TGCGCCAGCAGCCAAGGCCCAGGAGGGCTAAATGAAAAACTGTTTTTT.

The rearrangement joins TRBV30 to TRBJ1-5, with a tentative D call TRBD1 (6 bases). Germline V gene data show CDR1 as GTSNPN and CDR2 as SVGIG (reference sequence). The CDR3 loop spans 15 amino acids. Trimming pared 3 bases from V and 5 bases from J, leaving 17 bases between. The CDR3 nucleotides are TGTGCCTGGAGAGATCAACAGGGTTACGATCAGCCCCAGCATTTT. Translation gives CAWRDQQGYDQPQHF.

This chain links TRBV5-4 with TRBJ2-7; 9 bases are shared with TRBD2. The CDR3 is 15 residues long. J gave up 7 bases and V 1 base, and 9 bases lay outside the gene matches. Germline CDR1 is SGHNT and CDR2 is YYREEE (reference sequence). In nucleotides, the CDR3 is TGTGCCAGCAGCTTGTCTAGCGGGGATTTCGGAGAGCAGTACTTC. Translation: CASSLSSGDFGEQYF.

This clone has only one observation. V usage is TRBV7-2 and J usage is TRBJ2-3; a weak D match, TRBD2 (5 bases). The CDR3 length is 12 residues. V was trimmed by 2 bases and J by 11 bases, leaving 11 bases between them. From germline, CDR1 is SGHTA and CDR2 FQGNSA. The CDR3 coding sequence is TGTGCCAGCAGCTTACTAGCCAAGCGGCAGTATTTT. Translation: CASSLLAKRQYF.

The V gene is TRBV14, the J gene TRBJ2-3, with a possible D match to TRBD2 (5 bases). Per germline, CDR1 SGHDN and CDR2 FVKESK. The CDR3 has 16 amino acids. V gave up 2 bases and J gave up 7 bases, with 19 bases separating them. CDR3 in amino acids: CASSQLVRRAENTQYF. The CDR3 nucleotides are TGTGCCAGCAGCCAACTCGTTCGGCGGGCAGAGAATACGCAGTATTTT.

This clone was detected only once. The chain couples TRBV7-2 to TRBJ1-5; D gene unclear. The CDR3 is made up of 14 amino acids. Germline assignment: CDR1 SGHTA and CDR2 FQGNSA. Trimming removed 3 bases from V and 6 bases from J, with 12 bases in between. The CDR3 region is CASSLEPRSQPQHF. The DNA of the CDR3 is TGTGCCAGCAGCTTGGAGCCCAGGTCTCAGCCCCAGCATTTT.

This clone has just one count. The chain carries TRBV14 and TRBJ2-7; 8 nucleotides match TRBD2. Germline CDR1 reads SGHDN; CDR2 reads FVKESK. CDR3 length: 14 residues. Trimming at V came to 4 bases and at J to 3 bases, leaving 5 bases not matched to a gene. The CDR3: CASSPSGRVYEQYF. Here the CDR3 DNA reads TGTGCCAGCAGCCCAAGCGGGAGAGTCTACGAGCAGTACTTC. The entire variable domain, with the rest obtained from reference TRBV14 and TRBJ2-7, is as follows: EAGVTQFPSHSVIEKGQTVTLRCDPISGHDNLYWYRRVMGKEIKFLLHFVKESKQDESGMPNNRFLAERTGGTYSTLKVQPAELEDSGVYFCASSPSGRVYEQYFGPGTRLTVT.

CDR3 in DNA: TGCAGCGTTTGGGACCCAGACATTTCTAGGGCATCCTACGAGCAGTACTTC. It translates to CSVWDPDISRASYEQYF. The rearrangement uses TRBV29-1 and TRBJ2-7; D may correspond to TRBD1 or TRBD2 (5 bases each). The germline gives CDR1 SQVTM, CDR2 ANQGSEA. V lost 5 bases to trimming and J lost 1 base, with 24 bases between them. The CDR3 sequence is 17 residues long.

This chain links TRBV5-4 with TRBJ2-7; weak D call: TRBD1 (5 bases). Trimming cost V 2 bases and J 6 bases, with 15 bases left between them. The CDR3 spans 14 residues. Germline lookup yields CDR1 SGHNT and CDR2 YYREEE (reference sequence). This chain's CDR3 is CASSFYQGMGEQYF. The CDR3 nucleotides read TGTGCCAGCAGCTTTTACCAGGGTATGGGCGAGCAGTACTTC.

This clone was observed a handful of times. V gene TRBV12-5 combines with J gene TRBJ2-7; D is perhaps TRBD2 (6 bases). V was trimmed by 5 bases and J by 2 bases, leaving 19 bases between them. Per germline, CDR1 LGHNT and CDR2 FRNRAP. The CDR3 has 16 residues. CDR3 protein: CASGPPERDCPYEQYF. CDR3 sequence (DNA): TGTGCTAGTGGTCCCCCGGAGAGGGACTGCCCCTACGAGCAGTACTTC.

This clone was detected once. V gene TRBV11-3 combines with J gene TRBJ2-3, with 8 bases aligning to TRBD2. The germline V gene has CDR1 SGHNT and CDR2 YENEEA. CDR3 length equals 14 residues. V was pared by 1 base and J by 6 bases, with 3 bases of the junction left unmatched. Here the CDR3 DNA reads TGTGCCAGCAGCTTAGGAGCGGGAGTGGATACGCAGTATTTT. It is translated as CASSLGAGVDTQYF.

The chain links TRBV27 to TRBJ2-5, with D hard to call. There are 15 residues in the CDR3. Trimming removed 6 bases from V and 5 bases from J, with 19 bases in between. CDR1 is MNHEY and CDR2 is SMNVEV in the germline V gene (reference sequence). The CDR3 bases are TGTGCCAGCAGCCAAACCGCCGGAACCTCGGAGACCCAGTACTTC. Its protein is CASSQTAGTSETQYF.

In its sample, this clone was seen a few times. J is TRBJ1-1 and V is TRBV9; D gene unclear. V dropped 1 base and J dropped 1 base, with 5 bases sitting between them. From germline, CDR1 is SGDLS and CDR2 YYNGEE. The CDR3 contains 13 residues. The CDR3 DNA reads TGTGCCAGCAGCGTAACCGGGAACACTGAAGCTTTCTTT. Encoded protein: CASSVTGNTEAFF. The full variable domain, in which reference TRBV9 and TRBJ1-1 provide the parts outside the CDR3, is DSGVTQTPKHLITATGQRVTLRCSPRSGDLSVYWYQQSLDQGLQFLIQYYNGEERAKGNILERFSAQQFPDLHSELNLSSLELGDSALYFCASSVTGNTEAFFGQGTRLTVV.

This rearrangement joins TRBV19 to TRBJ2-7; D is unclear. The CDR3 contains 13 residues. V was cut by 3 bases and J by 4 bases, with 10 bases left in between. Germline assignment: CDR1 LNHDA and CDR2 SQIVND (reference sequence). In DNA, the CDR3 is TGTGCCAGTAGTATTGGGCAGGAGTACGAGCAGTACTTC. It translates to CASSIGQEYEQYF.

This sequence joins TRBV28 and TRBJ1-2; D is unclear. From germline, CDR1 is MDHEN and CDR2 SYDVKM. V gave up 5 bases and J gave up 4 bases, with 17 bases separating them. The CDR3 is made up of 15 amino acids. The CDR3 nucleotides read TGTGCCAGCAGTCCTTTGCTACAGTACTCCTATGGCTACACCTTC. Encoded protein: CASSPLLQYSYGYTF.

The rearrangement links TRBV19 to TRBJ2-7, with a possible D match to TRBD1 (6 bases). Germline CDR1 is LNHDA and CDR2 is SQIVND (reference sequence). The ends were cut back, 4 bases at V and 5 bases at J, with 9 bases in the middle. The CDR3 has 12 residues. CDR3 nucleotides: TGTGCCAGTAGTAGGAACAGGGACGAGCAGTACTTC. Protein sequence: CASSRNRDEQYF.

This clone has more than one count but fewer than ten. The rearrangement links TRBV6-4 to TRBJ2-1, with 9 positions matching TRBD2. CDR1 MRHNA and CDR2 SNTAGT come from the germline V gene. Unmatched junction bases numbered 7, after V lost 4 bases and J lost 6 bases. The CDR3 has 15 amino acids. In nucleotides, the CDR3 is TGTGCCAGCAGTGCCTTAGCGGGAGAGGGCAATGAGCAGTTCTTC. This sequence encodes CASSALAGEGNEQFF.

The chain couples TRBV18 to TRBJ2-7, with TRBD1 as a possible D gene (5 bases). V was cut by 2 bases and J by 0 bases, with 14 bases left in between. The V gene's germline CDR1 is KGHSH and CDR2 LQKENI. The CDR3 runs to 16 residues. The DNA of the CDR3 is TGTGCCAGCTCACCAAGTCCCCCAGGGTACTCCTACGAGCAGTACTTC. Its protein is CASSPSPPGYSYEQYF. Variable domain in full (rest from reference TRBV18 and TRBJ2-7): NAGVMQNPRHLVRRRGQEARLRCSPMKGHSHVYWYRQLPEEGLKFMVYLQKENIIDESGMPKERFSAEFPKEGPSILRIQQVVRGDSAAYFCASSPSPPGYSYEQYFGPGTRLTVT.

The chain employs TRBV9 and TRBJ2-3, with a weak D call TRBD2 (5 bases). The germline gives CDR1 SGDLS, CDR2 YYNGEE. Trimming shortened V by 0 bases and J by 2 bases, and 16 bases separated the two germline ends. The CDR3 is 17 amino acids. The CDR3 spells CASSVGIFRGLTDTQYF. Here the CDR3 DNA reads TGTGCCAGCAGCGTAGGAATATTCCGCGGACTCACAGATACGCAGTATTTT.

CDR3 sequence reads: CAWSHLGQGNYEQYF. The CDR3 nucleotides read TGTGCCTGGAGCCACCTGGGACAGGGAAACTACGAGCAGTACTTC. The V gene is TRBV30, the J gene TRBJ2-7, with 9 bases matching TRBD1. This CDR3 is 15 amino acids long. Per the germline V gene, CDR1 is GTSNPN and CDR2 is SVGIG (reference sequence). V gave up 3 bases and J gave up 3 bases; unmatched junction bases: 9.

The gene calls are TRBV25-1 and TRBJ1-2, with 10 nucleotides matching TRBD1. The CDR3 contains 14 residues. V lost 6 bases and J lost 7; bases outside the gene matches: 8. From germline, CDR1 is MGHDK and CDR2 SYGVNS. CDR3 in DNA: TGTGCCAGCAGCGGAACGACAGGGGGCCGTGGCTACACCTTC. It is translated as CASSGTTGGRGYTF.

Written as DNA, the CDR3 is TGTGCCAGCAGCCACCTGGGACTAGCGGCGGGACAAGAGACCCAGTACTTC. This gives the protein CASSHLGLAAGQETQYF. The chain couples TRBV14 to TRBJ2-5; 11 bases line up with TRBD2. Germline V lookup: CDR1 SGHDN, CDR2 FVKESK. This CDR3 contains 17 residues. Unmatched junction bases numbered 8, after V lost 3 bases and J lost 2 bases.

There are a few counts of this clone. The chain has TRBV7-6 and TRBJ2-7; D gene unclear. The germline V gene has CDR1 SGHVS and CDR2 FNYEAQ. The length of the CDR3 is 13 residues. V lost 5 bases to trimming and J lost 4 bases, with 12 bases between them. CDR3 sequence: CASSRGGEYEQYF. CDR3 nucleotides: TGTGCCAGCAGCAGAGGCGGAGAGTACGAGCAGTACTTC.